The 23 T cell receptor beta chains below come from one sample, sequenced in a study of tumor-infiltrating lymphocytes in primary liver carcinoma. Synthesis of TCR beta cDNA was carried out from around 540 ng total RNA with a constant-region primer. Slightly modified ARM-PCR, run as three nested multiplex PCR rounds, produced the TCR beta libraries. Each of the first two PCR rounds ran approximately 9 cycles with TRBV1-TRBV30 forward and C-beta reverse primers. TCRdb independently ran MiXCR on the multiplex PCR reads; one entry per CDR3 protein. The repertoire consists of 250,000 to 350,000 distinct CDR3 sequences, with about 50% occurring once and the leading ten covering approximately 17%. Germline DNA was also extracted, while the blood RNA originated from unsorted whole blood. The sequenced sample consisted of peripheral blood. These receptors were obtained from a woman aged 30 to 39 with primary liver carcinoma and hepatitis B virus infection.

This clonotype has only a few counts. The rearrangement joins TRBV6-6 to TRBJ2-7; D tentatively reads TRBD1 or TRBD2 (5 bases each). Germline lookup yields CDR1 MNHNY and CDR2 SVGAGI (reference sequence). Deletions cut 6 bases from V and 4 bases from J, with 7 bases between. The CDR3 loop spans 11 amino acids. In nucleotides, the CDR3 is TGTGCCAGCAGGGGGACGTACGAGCAGTACTTC. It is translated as CASRGTYEQYF.

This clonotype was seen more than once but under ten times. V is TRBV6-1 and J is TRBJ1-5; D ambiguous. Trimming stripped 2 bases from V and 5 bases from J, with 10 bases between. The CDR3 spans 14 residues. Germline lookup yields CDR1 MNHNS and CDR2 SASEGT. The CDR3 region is CASSEWARDQPQHF. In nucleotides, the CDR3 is TGTGCCAGCAGTGAATGGGCCAGAGATCAGCCCCAGCATTTT.

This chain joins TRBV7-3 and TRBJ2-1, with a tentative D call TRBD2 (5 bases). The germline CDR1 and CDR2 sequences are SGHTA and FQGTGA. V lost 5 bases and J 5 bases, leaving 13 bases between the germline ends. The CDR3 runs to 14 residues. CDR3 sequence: CASSTRDAHNEQFF. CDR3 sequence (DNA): TGTGCCAGCAGCACCCGGGATGCCCACAATGAGCAGTTCTTC.

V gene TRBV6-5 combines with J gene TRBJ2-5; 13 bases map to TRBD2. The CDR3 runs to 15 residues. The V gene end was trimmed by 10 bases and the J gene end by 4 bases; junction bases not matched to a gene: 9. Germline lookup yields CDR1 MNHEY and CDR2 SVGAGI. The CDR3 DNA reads TGTGCCATCAGGCTACTAGCGGGAGGGGGAGAGACCCAGTACTTC. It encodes CAIRLLAGGGETQYF.

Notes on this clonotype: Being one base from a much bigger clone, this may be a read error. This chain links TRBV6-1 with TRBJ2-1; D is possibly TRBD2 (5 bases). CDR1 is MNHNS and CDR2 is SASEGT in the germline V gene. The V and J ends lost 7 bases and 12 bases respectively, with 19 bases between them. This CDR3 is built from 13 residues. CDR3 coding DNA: TGTGCCAGCACACGGACTTTGGGCACTGTGCAGTTCTTC. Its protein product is CASTRTLGTVQFF.

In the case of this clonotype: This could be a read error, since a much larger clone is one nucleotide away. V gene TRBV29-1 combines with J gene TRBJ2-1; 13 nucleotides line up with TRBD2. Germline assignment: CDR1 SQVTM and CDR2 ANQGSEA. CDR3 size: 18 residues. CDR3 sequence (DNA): TGCAACGCCCGTGGGGGACTAGCGGGAATACTAAGGGGATATGAGCAGTTCTTC. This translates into CNARGGLAGILRGYEQFF.

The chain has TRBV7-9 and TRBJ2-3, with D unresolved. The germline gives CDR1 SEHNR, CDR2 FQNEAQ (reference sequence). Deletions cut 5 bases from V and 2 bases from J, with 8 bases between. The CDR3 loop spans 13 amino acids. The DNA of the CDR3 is TGTGCCAGCAGCCCCTGGGTCACAGATACGCAGTATTTT. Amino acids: CASSPWVTDTQYF.

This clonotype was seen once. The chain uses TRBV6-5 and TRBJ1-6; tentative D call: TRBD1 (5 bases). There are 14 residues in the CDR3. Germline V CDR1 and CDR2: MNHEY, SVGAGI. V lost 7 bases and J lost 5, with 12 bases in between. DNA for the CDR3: TGTGCCAGCATGTGGGGGACCGATAATTCACCCCTCCACTTT. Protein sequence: CASMWGTDNSPLHF.

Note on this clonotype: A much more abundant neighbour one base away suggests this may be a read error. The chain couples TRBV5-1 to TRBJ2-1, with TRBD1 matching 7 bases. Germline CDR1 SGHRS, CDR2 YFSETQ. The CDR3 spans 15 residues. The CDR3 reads CASSLWGQTYSEQFF. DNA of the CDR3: TGCGCCAGCAGCTTGTGGGGACAGACCTACAGTGAGCAGTTCTTC.

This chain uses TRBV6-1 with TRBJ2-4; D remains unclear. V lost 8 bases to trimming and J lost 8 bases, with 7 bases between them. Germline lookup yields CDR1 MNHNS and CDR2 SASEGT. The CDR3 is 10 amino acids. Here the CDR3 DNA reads TGTGCCAGCGCCTGGGACATTCAGTACTTC. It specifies CASAWDIQYF.

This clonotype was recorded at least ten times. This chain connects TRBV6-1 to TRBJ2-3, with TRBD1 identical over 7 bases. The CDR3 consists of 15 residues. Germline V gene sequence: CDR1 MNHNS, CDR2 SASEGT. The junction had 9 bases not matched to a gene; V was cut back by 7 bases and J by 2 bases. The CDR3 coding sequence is TGTGCCAGCACCCCCCGGACAGGAACCACAGATACGCAGTATTTT. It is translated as CASTPRTGTTDTQYF.

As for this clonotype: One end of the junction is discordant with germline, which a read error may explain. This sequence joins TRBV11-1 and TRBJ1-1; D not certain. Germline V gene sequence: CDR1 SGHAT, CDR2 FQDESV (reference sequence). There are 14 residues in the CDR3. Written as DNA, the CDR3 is TGCGCCAGCAGCATCGGGCAGGACTACACTGAAGCTTTCTTT. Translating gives CASSIGQDYTEAFF.

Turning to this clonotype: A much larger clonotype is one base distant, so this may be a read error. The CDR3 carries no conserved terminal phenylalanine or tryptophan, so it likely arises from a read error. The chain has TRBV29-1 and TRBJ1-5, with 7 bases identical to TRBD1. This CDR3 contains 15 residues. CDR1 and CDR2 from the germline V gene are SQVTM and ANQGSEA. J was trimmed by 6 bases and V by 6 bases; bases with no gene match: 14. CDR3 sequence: CSVVTGAPGGQPQHS. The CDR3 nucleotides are TGCAGCGTGGTCACAGGGGCCCCAGGAGGTCAGCCCCAGCATTCT.

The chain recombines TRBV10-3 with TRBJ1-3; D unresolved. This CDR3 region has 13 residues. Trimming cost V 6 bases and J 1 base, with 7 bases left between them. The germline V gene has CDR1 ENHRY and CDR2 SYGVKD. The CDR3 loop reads CAISRESGNTIYF. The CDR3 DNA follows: TGTGCCATCAGCCGTGAATCTGGAAACACCATATATTTT.

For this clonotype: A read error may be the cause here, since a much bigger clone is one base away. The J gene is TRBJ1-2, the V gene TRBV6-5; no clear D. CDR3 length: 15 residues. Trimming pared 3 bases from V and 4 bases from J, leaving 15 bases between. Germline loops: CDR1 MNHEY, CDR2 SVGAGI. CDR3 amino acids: CASSYIEHSTYGYTF. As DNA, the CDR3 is TGTGCCAGCAGTTATATCGAACACAGCACCTATGGCTACACCTTC.

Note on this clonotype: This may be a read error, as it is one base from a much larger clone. In DNA form, the CDR3 reads TGTGCCAGCAGACTAGCGGGAGGTTCCAAAGATACGCAGTATTTT. It encodes CASRLAGGSKDTQYF. The chain is built from TRBV6-2 or TRBV6-3 and TRBJ2-3; TRBD2 aligns across 12 bases. The CDR3 contains 15 residues. Germline V lookup: CDR1 MNHEY, CDR2 SVGEGT. V lost 6 bases, J lost 5 bases, and 6 bases stayed unmatched.

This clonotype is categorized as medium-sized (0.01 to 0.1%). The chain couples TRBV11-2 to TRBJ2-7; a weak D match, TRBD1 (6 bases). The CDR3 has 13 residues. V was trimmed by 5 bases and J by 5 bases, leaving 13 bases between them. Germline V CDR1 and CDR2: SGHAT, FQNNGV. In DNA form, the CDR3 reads TGTGCCAGCAGCCGGACAGCGGTACACGAGCAGTACTTC. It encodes CASSRTAVHEQYF.

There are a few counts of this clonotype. The CDR3: CASSQGPVQGSSYEQYF. DNA of the CDR3: TGCGCCAGCAGCCAAGGCCCGGTACAGGGGTCTTCTTACGAGCAGTACTTC. The chain combines TRBV4-1 with TRBJ2-7; TRBD1 aligns across 7 bases. Germline V gives CDR1 MGHRA, CDR2 YSYEKL. The CDR3 sequence is 17 residues long. Losses at the gene ends were 1 base for V and 4 bases for J; bases not matched to a gene: 13.

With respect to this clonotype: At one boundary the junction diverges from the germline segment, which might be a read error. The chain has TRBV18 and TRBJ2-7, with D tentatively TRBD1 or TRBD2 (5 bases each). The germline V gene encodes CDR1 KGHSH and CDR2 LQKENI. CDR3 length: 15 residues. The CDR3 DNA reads TGTGCCAGCTCACCAGGGGACGGCGGTTCCTACGAGCGGCACTTC. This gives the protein CASSPGDGGSYERHF.

The CDR3 bases are TGTGCCAGCAGTGGAACTGGTGGTCGCTTCTTCCACGAGCAGTACTTC. The encoded protein is CASSGTGGRFFHEQYF. This chain joins TRBV28 and TRBJ2-7, with D uncertain. Trimming took off 5 bases at V and 5 bases at J, with 22 bases between the two ends. Germline-derived CDR1 and CDR2 are MDHEN and SYDVKM. The CDR3 loop spans 16 amino acids.

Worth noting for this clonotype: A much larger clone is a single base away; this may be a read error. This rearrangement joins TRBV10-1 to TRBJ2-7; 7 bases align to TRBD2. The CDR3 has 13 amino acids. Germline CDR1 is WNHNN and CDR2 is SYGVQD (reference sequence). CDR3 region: CARSESGIAEQYF. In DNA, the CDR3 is TGCGCCAGAAGTGAGAGCGGGATCGCCGAGCAGTACTTC.

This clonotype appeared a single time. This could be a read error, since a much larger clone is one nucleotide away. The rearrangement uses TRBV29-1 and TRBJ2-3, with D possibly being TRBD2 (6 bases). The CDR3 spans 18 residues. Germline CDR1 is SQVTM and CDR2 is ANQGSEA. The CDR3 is CSVAGIPGTGTSTDMQYF. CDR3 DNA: TGCAGCGTTGCTGGGATACCGGGGACTGGAACTAGCACAGATATGCAGTATTTT.

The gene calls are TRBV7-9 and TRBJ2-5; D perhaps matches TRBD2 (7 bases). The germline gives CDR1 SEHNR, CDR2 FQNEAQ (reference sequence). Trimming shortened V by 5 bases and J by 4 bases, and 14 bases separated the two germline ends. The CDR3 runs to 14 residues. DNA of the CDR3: TGTGCCAGCAGCCTCCTGGGGGGGGCAGAGACCCAGTACTTC. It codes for CASSLLGGAETQYF.